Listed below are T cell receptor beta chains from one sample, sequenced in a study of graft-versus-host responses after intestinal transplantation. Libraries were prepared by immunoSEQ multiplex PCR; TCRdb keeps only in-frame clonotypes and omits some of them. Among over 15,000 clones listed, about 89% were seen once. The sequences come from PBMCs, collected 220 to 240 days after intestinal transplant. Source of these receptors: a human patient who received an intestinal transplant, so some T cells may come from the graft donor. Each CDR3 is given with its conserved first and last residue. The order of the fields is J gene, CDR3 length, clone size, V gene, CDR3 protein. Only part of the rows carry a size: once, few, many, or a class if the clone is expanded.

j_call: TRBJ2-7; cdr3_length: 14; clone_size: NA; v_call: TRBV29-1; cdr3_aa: CSVEDPGENYEQYF
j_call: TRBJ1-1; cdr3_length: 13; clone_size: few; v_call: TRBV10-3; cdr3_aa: CAISPVLAAEAFF
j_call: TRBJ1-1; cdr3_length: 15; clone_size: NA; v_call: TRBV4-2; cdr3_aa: CASSQGPGGGSEAFF
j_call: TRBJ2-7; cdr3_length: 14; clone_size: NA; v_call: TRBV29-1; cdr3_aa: CSVVGTGLTYEQYF
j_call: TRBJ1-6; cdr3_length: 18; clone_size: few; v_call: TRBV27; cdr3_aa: CASSLSPITSTYNSPLHF
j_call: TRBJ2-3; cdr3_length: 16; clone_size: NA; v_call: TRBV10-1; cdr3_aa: CASSEMRTGVTDTQYF
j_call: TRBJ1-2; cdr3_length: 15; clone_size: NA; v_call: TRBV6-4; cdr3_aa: CASSVPGRDSYGYTF
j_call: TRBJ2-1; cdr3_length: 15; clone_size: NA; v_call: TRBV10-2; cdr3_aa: CASTSDVSSYNEQFF
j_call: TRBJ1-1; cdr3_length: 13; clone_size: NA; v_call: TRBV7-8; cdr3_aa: CASVGPSTGGAFF
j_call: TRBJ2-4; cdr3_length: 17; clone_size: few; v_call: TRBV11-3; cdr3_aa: CASSNKQGADWENIQYF
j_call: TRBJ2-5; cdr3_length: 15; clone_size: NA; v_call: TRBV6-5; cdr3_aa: CASSYAGTAQETQYF
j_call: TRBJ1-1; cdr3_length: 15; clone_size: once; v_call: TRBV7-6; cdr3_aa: CASSLAWRGRTEAFF
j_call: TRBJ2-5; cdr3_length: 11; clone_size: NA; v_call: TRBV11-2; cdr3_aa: CASSSQETQYF
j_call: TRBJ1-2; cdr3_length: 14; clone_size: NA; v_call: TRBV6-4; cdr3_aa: CASSEPAGSYGYTF
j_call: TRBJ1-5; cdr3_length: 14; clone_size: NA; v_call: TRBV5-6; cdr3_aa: CASSLLSGNQPQHF
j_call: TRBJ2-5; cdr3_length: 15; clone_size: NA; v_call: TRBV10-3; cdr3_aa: CAISETSGGAETQYF
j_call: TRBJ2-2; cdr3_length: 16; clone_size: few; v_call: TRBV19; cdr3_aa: CASSIGGLGRTGELFF
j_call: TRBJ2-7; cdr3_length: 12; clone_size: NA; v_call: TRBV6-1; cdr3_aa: CASSWDRGEQYF
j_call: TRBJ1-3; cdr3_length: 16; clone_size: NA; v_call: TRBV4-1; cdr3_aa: CASSLLPGTAGNTIYF
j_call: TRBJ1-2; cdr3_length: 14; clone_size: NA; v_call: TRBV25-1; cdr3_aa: CASRPQGLDYGYTF
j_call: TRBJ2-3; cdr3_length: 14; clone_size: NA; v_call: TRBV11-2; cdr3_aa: CASSLARESDTQYF
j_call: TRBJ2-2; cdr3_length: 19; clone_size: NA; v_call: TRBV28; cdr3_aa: CASSPWTSGGSRNTGELFF
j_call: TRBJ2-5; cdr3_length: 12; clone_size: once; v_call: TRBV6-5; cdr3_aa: CASGSRGDTQYF
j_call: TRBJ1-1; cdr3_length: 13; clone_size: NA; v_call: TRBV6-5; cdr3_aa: CASSEQLYTEAFF
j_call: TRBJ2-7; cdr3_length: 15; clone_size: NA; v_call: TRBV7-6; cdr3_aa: CASSFLGGDRGEQYF
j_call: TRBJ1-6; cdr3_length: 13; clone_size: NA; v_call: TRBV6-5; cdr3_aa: CASRKKPHSPLHF
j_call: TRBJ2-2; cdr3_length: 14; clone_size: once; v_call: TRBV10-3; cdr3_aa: CATIGTPNTGELFF
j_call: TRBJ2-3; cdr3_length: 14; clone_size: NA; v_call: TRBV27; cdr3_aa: CASRLAGSTDTQYF
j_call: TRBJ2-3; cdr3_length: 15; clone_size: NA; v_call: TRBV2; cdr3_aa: CASSERWGSTDTQYF
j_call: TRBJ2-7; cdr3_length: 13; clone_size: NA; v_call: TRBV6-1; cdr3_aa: CASSSTGWYEQYF
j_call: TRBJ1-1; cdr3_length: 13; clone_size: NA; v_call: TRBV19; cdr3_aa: CASSSVLDTEAFF
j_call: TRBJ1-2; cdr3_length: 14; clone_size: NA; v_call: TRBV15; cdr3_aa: CATSRDWDSYGYTF
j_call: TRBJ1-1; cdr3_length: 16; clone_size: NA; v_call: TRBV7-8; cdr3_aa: CASSHRDRGSGMEAFF
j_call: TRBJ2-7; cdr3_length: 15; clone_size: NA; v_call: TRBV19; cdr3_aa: CASSMGNGGSYEQYF
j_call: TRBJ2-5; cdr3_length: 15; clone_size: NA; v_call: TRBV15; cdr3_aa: CATSEGAGSQETQYF
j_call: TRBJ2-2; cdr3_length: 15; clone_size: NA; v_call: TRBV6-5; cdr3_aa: CASTIDRANTGELFF
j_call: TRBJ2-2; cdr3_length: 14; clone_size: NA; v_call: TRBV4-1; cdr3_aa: CASSQESRGGELFF
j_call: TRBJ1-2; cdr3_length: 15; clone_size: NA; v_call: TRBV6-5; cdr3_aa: CASSYGAGANYGYTF
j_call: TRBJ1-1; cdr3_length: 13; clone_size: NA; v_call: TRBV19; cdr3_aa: CAAKGQANTEAFF
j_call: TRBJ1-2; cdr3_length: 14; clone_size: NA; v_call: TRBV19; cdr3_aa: CASSTNPANYGYTF
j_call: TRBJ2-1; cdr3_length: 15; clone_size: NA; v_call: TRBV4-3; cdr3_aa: CASSQDRSAYNEQFF
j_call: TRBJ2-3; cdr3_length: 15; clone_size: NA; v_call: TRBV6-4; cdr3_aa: CASSDSVRGTDTQYF
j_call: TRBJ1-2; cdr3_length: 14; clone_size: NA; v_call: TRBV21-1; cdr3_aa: CASSNGQGVYGYTF
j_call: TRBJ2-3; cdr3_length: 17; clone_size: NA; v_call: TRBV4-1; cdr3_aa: CASSQSAGIPIRDTQYF
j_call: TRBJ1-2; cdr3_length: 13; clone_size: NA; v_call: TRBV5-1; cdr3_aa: CASSLSDGGGYTF
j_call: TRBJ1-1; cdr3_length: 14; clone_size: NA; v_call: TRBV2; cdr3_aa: CASSDDFGQDWAFF
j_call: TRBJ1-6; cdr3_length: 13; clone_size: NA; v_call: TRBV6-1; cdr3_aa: CASKWTTDSPLHF
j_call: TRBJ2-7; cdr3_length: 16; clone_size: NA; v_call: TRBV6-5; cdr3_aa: CASSSTSGGKPYEQYF
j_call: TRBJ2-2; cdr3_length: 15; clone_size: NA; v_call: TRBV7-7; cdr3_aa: CASSLGTAGTGELFF
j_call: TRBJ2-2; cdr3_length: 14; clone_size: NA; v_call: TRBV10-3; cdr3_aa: CAISESSNTGELFF
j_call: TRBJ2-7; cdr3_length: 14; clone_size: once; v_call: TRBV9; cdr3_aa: CASSVDGGACEQYF
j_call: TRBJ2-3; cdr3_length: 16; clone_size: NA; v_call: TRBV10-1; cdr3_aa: CASSGGLAGRGDTQYF
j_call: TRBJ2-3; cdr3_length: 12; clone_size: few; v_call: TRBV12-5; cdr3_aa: CASGPPPDTQYF
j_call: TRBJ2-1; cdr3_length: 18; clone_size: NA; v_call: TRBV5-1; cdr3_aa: CASSRPAWGKSSYNEQFF
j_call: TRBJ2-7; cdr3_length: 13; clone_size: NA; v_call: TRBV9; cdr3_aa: CASSSGSGYEQYF
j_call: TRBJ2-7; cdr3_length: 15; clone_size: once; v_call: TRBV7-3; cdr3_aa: CASSLSAGDNYEQYF
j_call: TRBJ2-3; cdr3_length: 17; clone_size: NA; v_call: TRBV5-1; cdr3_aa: CASSEDVGGSITDTQYF
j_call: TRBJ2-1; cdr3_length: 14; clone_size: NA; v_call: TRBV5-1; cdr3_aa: CASSLGTGKGEQFF
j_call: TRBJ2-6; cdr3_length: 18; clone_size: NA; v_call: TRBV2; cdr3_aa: CASSEAYGDPTGANVLTF